This T cell receptor beta chain was captured in a study of blood T cell repertoires in COVID-19. Overall study context: PBMCs, B-cell-depleted T cells, or T cells were the source of the cDNA or gDNA that made up the material.

Per the authors' pipeline: How many nucleated cells were present was estimated from reference gene primer amplification. Using immunoSEQ multiplex PCR, the repertoire was profiled, and TCRdb retains in-frame clones only, with some absent. Clonal size and the V and J genes are those of that table, whereas D and trimming came from the DNA. The sample includes roughly 400,000 clones, around nine tenths of them seen just once. Those designated as exposed participants met a COVID-19 case within 2 weeks before study entry. The CDR3 is made up of 16 amino acids. V was clipped by 1 base and J by 6 bases, with 16 bases between them. CDR1 is SGHVS and CDR2 is FQNEAQ in the germline V gene.

This clonotype originated in a woman in her late teens or twenties who had been exposed to COVID-19. The chain recombines TRBV7-8 with TRBJ1-5; the D gene is possibly TRBD1 (5 bases). The sample was PBMCs or T cells enriched from blood (not recorded which). The CDR3 loop reads CASSLVAGRGGQPQHF. The CDR3 DNA follows: TGTGCCAGCAGCTTAGTCGCGGGGCGGGGTGGTCAGCCCCAGCATTTT.